What follows is one T cell receptor beta chain and its context. Its antigen is still unknown. This sample was taken from a study of CD8+ T cells in alopecia areata. V was trimmed by 1 base and J by 5 bases, leaving 12 bases between them. The germline gives CDR1 MGHRA, CDR2 YSYEKL. This CDR3 region has 14 residues. Study conclusions and caveats: Among the cells sequenced in scalp samples are also the resident alphabeta T cells of normal skin. Greater clonality was observed in lesional scalp samples, especially alopecia totalis/universalis, versus normal scalp. Mice gave a clearer picture of TCR sharing than patients did, possibly for HLA-related reasons.

Sequencing relied on a cDNA template that was reverse transcribed from extracted RNA. Some clones are missing from TCRdb's copy, which holds only in-frame ones; the method was immunoSEQ multiplex PCR. Of around 210,000 clones in the sample, approximately 53% were seen once. The TCR sequence derives from a human donor in good health. The chain uses TRBV4-1 and TRBJ2-7; D is possibly TRBD1 (6 bases). The specimen was CD8+ T cells sorted from blood. The CDR3 nucleotides read TGCGCCAGCAGCCAAGCGGACGCAGGGGACGAGCAGTACTTC. Translating gives CASSQADAGDEQYF.